A single sample gave rise to the 18 T cell receptor beta chains below, sequenced in a study of shared clonotypes between healthy human individuals. Assay used: immunoSEQ multiplex PCR; TCRdb lists only in-frame clones, some missing. The sample contains about 2.1 million clones, around 93% of which appear only once. CD45RO negativity and positive selection for CCR7 defined naive CD8 cells, a population that excluded terminally differentiated effector memory CD45RA+ cells. The sample was naive CD8+ T cells from PBMCs. These receptors all stem from a man between 18 and 35 years old in good health. Some clones in this sample may be carry-over from other donors' samples.

This chain joins TRBV6-4 and TRBJ2-2; D gene ambiguous. The CDR3 length is 13 residues. CDR1 is MRHNA, CDR2 SNTAGT, per germline. V lost 0 bases to trimming and J lost 7 bases, with 6 bases between them. The CDR3 sequence is CASSDSIGGELFF. CDR3 nucleotides: TGTGCCAGCAGTGACTCCATTGGCGGGGAGCTGTTTTTT.

This chain uses TRBV4-3 with TRBJ2-5; 8 bases line up with TRBD1. This CDR3 is built from 16 residues. The trim removed 0 bases at V and 5 bases at J, leaving 8 bases unmatched. CDR1 and CDR2 (germline): LGHNA, YSLEER. CDR3 nucleotides: TGCGCCAGCAGCCAAGATGACAGGGGAATCGGGGAGACCCAGTACTTC. It codes for CASSQDDRGIGETQYF.

About this clone itself: Different DNA sequences within this sample yield the same CDR3. The chain combines TRBV27 with TRBJ2-5, with a weak D call TRBD2 (6 bases). The CDR3 is 14 amino acids. Germline assignment: CDR1 MNHEY and CDR2 SMNVEV (reference sequence). Trimming pared 5 bases from V and 1 base from J, leaving 11 bases between. CDR3 sequence: CASSPRTTQETQYF. In nucleotides, the CDR3 is TGTGCCAGCAGTCCGCGGACTACCCAAGAGACCCAGTACTTC.

The chain carries TRBV7-3 and TRBJ2-7; TRBD2 matches at 8 bases. There are 14 residues in the CDR3. V was pared by 5 bases and J by 4 bases, with 7 bases of the junction left unmatched. CDR1 is SGHTA and CDR2 is FQGTGA in the germline V gene. For the CDR3, the DNA is TGTGCCAGCAGCGTTACTAGCGGACCTTACGAGCAGTACTTC. This encodes CASSVTSGPYEQYF.

The chain recombines TRBV2 with TRBJ2-7; a weak D match, TRBD2 (6 bases). Germline loops: CDR1 SNHLY, CDR2 FYNNEI. The CDR3 is made up of 16 amino acids. The V gene lost 4 bases and the J gene lost 2 bases, with 18 bases spanning the gap. CDR3 amino acids: CASSVGVAGYTYEQYF. CDR3 nucleotide sequence: TGTGCCAGCAGTGTGGGGGTTGCGGGGTATACCTACGAGCAGTACTTC.

The V and J genes are TRBV7-9 and TRBJ1-2, with TRBD1 matching 8 bases. The germline CDR1 and CDR2 sequences are SEHNR and FQNEAQ (reference sequence). The CDR3 totals 15 residues. J lost 4 bases, V lost 1 base, and 5 bases had no gene match. Here the CDR3 reads CASSLDAGGIYGYTF. The DNA of the CDR3 is TGTGCCAGCAGCTTAGATGCAGGGGGCATCTATGGCTACACCTTC.

V and J are TRBV27 and TRBJ2-7; D unresolved. The ends were cut back, 4 bases at V and 3 bases at J, with 13 bases in the middle. Germline V lookup: CDR1 MNHEY, CDR2 SMNVEV (reference sequence). This CDR3 spans 14 amino acids. CDR3 sequence reads: CASSSEAGSYEQYF. DNA of the CDR3: TGTGCCAGCAGTTCAGAGGCAGGAAGCTACGAGCAGTACTTC.

The J gene is TRBJ1-5, the V gene TRBV7-8; D gene ambiguous. Per germline, CDR1 SGHVS and CDR2 FQNEAQ. CDR3 size: 14 residues. The V and J ends lost 5 bases and 7 bases respectively, with 15 bases between them. In DNA form, the CDR3 reads TGTGCCAGCAGCCCCAGGTGGGGTGAACAGCCCCAGCATTTT. Its translation is CASSPRWGEQPQHF.

The J gene is TRBJ2-5, the V gene TRBV29-1; 9 positions agree with TRBD1. The better agreement between TRBJ2-7 and the DNA end casts doubt on the J call. CDR1 is SQVTM and CDR2 is ANQGSEA in the germline V gene. The CDR3 extends over 13 amino acids. The CDR3 loop reads CSVEDRGLYEQYF. The CDR3 bases are TGCAGCGTTGAGGACAGGGGTCTCTACGAGCAGTACTTC.

This clone has a single count. V gene TRBV28 combines with J gene TRBJ2-7; 9 bases are shared with TRBD2. Germline CDR1 is MDHEN and CDR2 is SYDVKM. After removal of 3 bases from V and 3 bases from J, the junction contained 6 bases not matched to a gene. The CDR3 consists of 15 residues. CDR3 DNA sequence: TGTGCCAGCAGTTTTGGGCTAGCGGGGTTCTACGAGCAGTACTTC. Protein product: CASSFGLAGFYEQYF.

This chain links TRBV28 with TRBJ2-7; 12 bases agree with TRBD2. Germline assignment: CDR1 MDHEN and CDR2 SYDVKM. CDR3 size: 19 residues. J was trimmed by 1 base and V by 6 bases; bases with no gene match: 16. CDR3 protein: CASSSWTSGEPRGSYEQYF. In nucleotides, the CDR3 is TGTGCCAGCAGCTCGTGGACTAGCGGGGAGCCTAGAGGGTCCTACGAGCAGTACTTC.

J is TRBJ2-3 and V is TRBV9; 8 positions match TRBD2. The germline V gene has CDR1 SGDLS and CDR2 YYNGEE. The CDR3 length is 16 residues. V shed 4 bases and J 1 base; nucleotides not matched to a gene: 8. DNA for the CDR3: TGTGCCAGCAGCACCCAGGGTAGCGGGGGCACAGATACGCAGTATTTT. Residues: CASSTQGSGGTDTQYF.

The chain has TRBV7-9 and TRBJ2-4, with TRBD1 as a possible D gene (6 bases). Between the trimmed V and J ends, which lost 5 bases and 14 bases, there was a span of 10 bases. The germline V gene encodes CDR1 SEHNR and CDR2 FQNEAQ (reference sequence). The CDR3 extends over 10 amino acids. CDR3 protein: CASSRTAKYF. The CDR3 DNA reads TGTGCCAGCAGCAGGACAGCTAAGTACTTC.

The chain couples TRBV5-8 to TRBJ2-7, with D perhaps given as TRBD1 or TRBD2 (5 bases each). Germline values: CDR1 SGHTS, CDR2 YDEGEE. The CDR3 contains 13 residues. V was pared by 3 bases and J by 1 base, with 8 bases between. The CDR3 loop is CASSWDRSYEQYF. CDR3 nucleotide sequence: TGTGCCAGCAGCTGGGACCGGTCCTACGAGCAGTACTTC.

J is TRBJ1-4 and V is TRBV5-1, with D possibly TRBD1 on 6 matching bases. Trimming took off 7 bases at V and 2 bases at J, with 18 bases between the two ends. The germline gives CDR1 SGHRS, CDR2 YFSETQ. The CDR3 loop spans 16 amino acids. The CDR3 DNA sequence: TGCGCCAGCGCATTCGAGGGGGGCACCACTAATGAAAAACTGTTTTTT. It codes for CASAFEGGTTNEKLFF.

This rearrangement joins TRBV4-3 to TRBJ2-1; D tentatively reads TRBD1 or TRBD2 (5 bases each). CDR1 is LGHNA, CDR2 YSLEER, per germline. V was shortened by 5 bases and J by 6 bases, with 17 bases between the two germline ends. The CDR3 runs to 15 residues. The CDR3 protein is CASSYRDAKSNEQFF. The DNA for the CDR3 is TGCGCCAGCAGCTATAGGGACGCAAAGAGCAATGAGCAGTTCTTC.

The chain has TRBV5-5 and TRBJ1-4; D uncertain. The CDR3 loop spans 17 amino acids. V lost 2 bases to trimming and J lost 0 bases, with 14 bases between them. Germline CDR1 is SGHKS and CDR2 is YYEKEE (reference sequence). CDR3 region: CASSFQRNRPTNEKLFF. CDR3 nucleotide sequence: TGTGCCAGCAGCTTCCAGAGGAATCGCCCAACTAATGAAAAACTGTTTTTT.

Worth noting for this clone: The sample has other DNA sequences that encode this CDR3 too. This rearrangement joins TRBV29-1 to TRBJ2-2; D unclear. The V end was cut by 1 base, the J end by 0 bases, with 3 bases between. The CDR3 has 13 amino acids. Germline CDR1 and CDR2: SQVTM and ANQGSEA. The chain's CDR3 is CSVEVPNTGELFF. CDR3 sequence (DNA): TGCAGCGTTGAAGTACCGAACACCGGGGAGCTGTTTTTT.